One sample yielded the 30 T cell receptor beta chains listed below, sequenced in a study of blood T cell repertoires in COVID-19. Libraries were prepared by immunoSEQ multiplex PCR; TCRdb keeps only in-frame clonotypes and omits some of them. The sample holds roughly 280,000 clones, roughly 85% seen once. The sequenced material came from peripheral blood. All receptors come from a woman in her seventies with acute or convalescent COVID-19.

This chain links TRBV5-5 with TRBJ1-2; TRBD1 might be the D (6 bases). Germline CDR1 is SGHKS and CDR2 is YYEKEE (reference sequence). The germline V and J ends were trimmed by 0 bases and 3 bases, with 12 bases remaining between them. The CDR3 spans 15 residues. The CDR3 sequence: CASSLATGQHYGYTF. As DNA, the CDR3 is TGTGCCAGCAGCTTGGCTACTGGACAGCACTATGGCTACACCTTC.

This clone has only one observation. This rearrangement joins TRBV19 to TRBJ2-1; D ambiguous. Trimming left V 3 bases short and J 6 bases short, with 6 bases between. CDR3 length equals 12 residues. Germline V lookup: CDR1 LNHDA, CDR2 SQIVND (reference sequence). This chain's CDR3 is CASSISTNEQFF. The DNA of the CDR3 is TGTGCCAGTAGTATCTCTACCAATGAGCAGTTCTTC. Full variable domain (outside the CDR3, taken from reference TRBV19 and TRBJ2-1): DGGITQSPKYLFRKEGQNVTLSCEQNLNHDAMYWYRQDPGQGLRLIYYSQIVNDFQKGDIAEGYSVSREKKESFPLTVTSAQKNPTAFYLCASSISTNEQFFGPGTRLTVL.

The chain couples TRBV27 to TRBJ2-7; weak D call: TRBD2 (5 bases). Germline-derived CDR1 and CDR2 are MNHEY and SMNVEV (reference sequence). V was cut by 7 bases and J by 2 bases, with 15 bases left in between. This CDR3 has 14 residues. The CDR3 loop is CASKPLDFTYEQYF. For the CDR3, the DNA is TGTGCCAGCAAACCTCTGGACTTTACCTACGAGCAGTACTTC.

The V call is TRBV6-4, the J call TRBJ2-5; a weak D match, TRBD2 (5 bases). This CDR3 region has 13 residues. Trimming stripped 10 bases from V and 5 bases from J, with 17 bases between. The germline V gene encodes CDR1 MRHNA and CDR2 SNTAGT. Here the CDR3 DNA reads TGTGCCACTTGCCACAGTTCGGGGGAGACCCAGTACTTC. Its translation: CATCHSSGETQYF.

Turning to this clone: The same CDR3 arises from other DNA sequences in this sample as well. The rearrangement joins TRBV5-1 to TRBJ2-5; D gene unclear. V lost 1 base and J 4 bases, leaving 5 bases between the germline ends. CDR1 and CDR2 from the germline V gene are SGHRS and YFSETQ. The CDR3 covers 12 residues. This chain's CDR3 is CASSLFGETQYF. Written as DNA, the CDR3 is TGCGCCAGCAGCTTGTTCGGAGAGACCCAGTACTTC.

The rearrangement links TRBV24-1 to TRBJ2-6; maybe TRBD2 (6 bases). CDR1 KGHDR and CDR2 SFDVKD come from the germline V gene. The CDR3 length is 17 residues. V lost 2 bases to trimming and J lost 4 bases, with 14 bases between them. CDR3 residues: CATSDWDSLLGANVLTF. For the CDR3, the DNA is TGTGCCACCAGTGATTGGGACTCACTTCTCGGGGCCAACGTCCTGACTTTC.

V gene TRBV3-1 (or the pseudogene TRBV3-2) combines with J gene TRBJ2-1; 8 bases line up with TRBD2. Per germline, CDR1 LGHDT and CDR2 YNNKEL (reference sequence). The trim removed 4 bases at V and 4 bases at J, leaving 15 bases unmatched. CDR3 size: 18 residues. DNA for the CDR3: TGTGCCAGCAGCCCAAGGGGAGGCGGGGGGCGCCTGTACAATGAGCAGTTCTTC. Amino acid sequence: CASSPRGGGGRLYNEQFF.

V and J are TRBV10-3 and TRBJ2-7, with TRBD1 matching over 9 bases. The V segment lost 6 bases and the J segment 5 bases; nucleotides outside the gene matches: 11. Germline CDR1 reads ENHRY; CDR2 reads SYGVKD. The CDR3 contains 15 residues. The CDR3 region is CAISARGQGAHEQYF. The CDR3 DNA is TGTGCCATCAGCGCCCGGGGACAGGGAGCCCACGAGCAGTACTTC.

This chain connects TRBV6-5 to TRBJ1-2, with D possibly TRBD1 on 5 matching bases. Trimming took off 6 bases at V and 0 bases at J, with 8 bases between the two ends. Germline V gene data show CDR1 as MNHEY and CDR2 as SVGAGI. This CDR3 region has 13 residues. The CDR3, as DNA: TGTGCCAGCAGGCGACAGACTAACTATGGCTACACCTTC. Residues: CASRRQTNYGYTF.

The V call is TRBV5-1, the J call TRBJ2-5, with 7 positions matching TRBD2. CDR1 is SGHRS, CDR2 YFSETQ, per germline. J was trimmed by 4 bases and V by 3 bases; bases with no gene match: 3. The length of the CDR3 is 13 residues. CDR3 DNA sequence: TGCGCCAGCAGCTGGACTAGGGGAGAGACCCAGTACTTC. Its translation is CASSWTRGETQYF.

This sequence joins TRBV5-4 and TRBJ2-2; 10 bases are shared with TRBD2. The V segment lost 4 bases and the J segment 4 bases; nucleotides outside the gene matches: 4. The CDR3 loop spans 15 amino acids. CDR1 and CDR2 (germline): SGHNT, YYREEE (reference sequence). DNA of the CDR3: TGTGCCAGCAGCAAAACTAGCGGGGCCACCGGGGAGCTGTTTTTT. This sequence encodes CASSKTSGATGELFF.

This clone appeared once. The chain has TRBV13 and TRBJ2-1; D unclear. Germline CDR1 is PRHDT and CDR2 is FYEKMQ (reference sequence). V was shortened by 0 bases and J by 0 bases, with 6 bases between the two germline ends. The CDR3 spans 15 residues. The CDR3 is CASSLGLSSYNEQFF. CDR3 in DNA: TGTGCCAGCAGCTTAGGGCTTAGCTCCTACAATGAGCAGTTCTTC.

V usage is TRBV18 and J usage is TRBJ2-1, with 10 bases that match TRBD2. Germline V gives CDR1 KGHSH, CDR2 LQKENI. This CDR3 contains 16 residues. With V trimmed by 0 bases and J by 9 bases, 8 bases remained unmatched. CDR3 bases: TGTGCCAGCTCACCACCCGAGCGGGGGGGGATAAGTGAGCAGTTCTTC. This translates into CASSPPERGGISEQFF.

V and J are TRBV7-8 and TRBJ1-6; 9 nucleotides align to TRBD1. V lost 4 bases to trimming and J lost 7 bases; unmatched junction nucleotides: 2. Germline values: CDR1 SGHVS, CDR2 FQNEAQ. There are 14 residues in the CDR3. CDR3 region: CASSYTGGNSPLHF. DNA of the CDR3: TGTGCCAGCAGCTATACAGGGGGCAATTCACCCCTCCACTTT.

The chain couples TRBV6-5 to TRBJ1-1, with D unclear. V gave up 0 bases and J gave up 0 bases, with 8 bases separating them. Germline loops: CDR1 MNHEY, CDR2 SVGAGI. The CDR3 runs 15 residues. CDR3 residues: CASSYSEFMNTEAFF. The CDR3 DNA follows: TGTGCCAGCAGTTACTCTGAGTTTATGAACACTGAAGCTTTCTTT.

This chain uses TRBV5-4 with TRBJ1-4, with D unresolved. Germline CDR1 and CDR2: SGHNT and YYREEE (reference sequence). This CDR3 spans 15 amino acids. V was pared by 4 bases and J by 7 bases, with 17 bases between. The CDR3 protein is CASSLAGRGLEKLFF. CDR3 sequence (DNA): TGTGCCAGCAGCCTTGCGGGGAGAGGGCTTGAAAAACTGTTTTTT. Variable domain in full (rest from reference TRBV5-4 and TRBJ1-4): ETGVTQSPTHLIKTRGQQVTLRCSSQSGHNTVSWYQQALGQGPQFIFQYYREEENGRGNFPPRFSGLQFPNYSSELNVNALELDDSALYLCASSLAGRGLEKLFFGSGTQLSVL.

This chain joins TRBV18 and TRBJ2-7; 7 bases match TRBD1. CDR3 length: 14 residues. The V and J ends lost 3 bases and 2 bases, in that order; junction bases with no gene match: 4. Germline V CDR1 and CDR2: KGHSH, LQKENI. The CDR3 DNA reads TGTGCCAGCTCACCGGGGACAGCCACCTACGAGCAGTACTTC. It encodes CASSPGTATYEQYF.

The V gene is TRBV4-2, the J gene TRBJ2-2; 11 bases agree with TRBD2. The germline V gene has CDR1 LGHNA and CDR2 YNFKEQ. This CDR3 contains 16 residues. The V segment lost 4 bases and the J segment 7 bases; nucleotides outside the gene matches: 8. The CDR3 bases are TGTGCCAGCAGCCCCCGCCTAGCGGGGGGTATCGGGGAGCTGTTTTTT. This codes for CASSPRLAGGIGELFF.

This chain joins TRBV5-4 and TRBJ1-1, with a weak D call TRBD1 (5 bases). V shed 2 bases and J shed 4 bases, with 12 bases lying between them. The CDR3 is made up of 14 amino acids. From germline, CDR1 is SGHNT and CDR2 YYREEE (reference sequence). The CDR3 loop reads CASSFDSRVTEAFF. The CDR3 DNA sequence: TGTGCCAGCAGCTTTGACAGTCGGGTCACTGAAGCTTTCTTT.

This clone was seen more than once but under ten times. This rearrangement joins TRBV3-1 (or the pseudogene TRBV3-2) to TRBJ1-1; 9 bases are a match to TRBD1. V gave up 1 base and J gave up 11 bases; unmatched junction bases: 8. The length of the CDR3 is 14 residues. Germline values: CDR1 LGHDT, CDR2 YNNKEL (reference sequence). CDR3 protein: CASSQARTGEGAFF. CDR3 DNA sequence: TGTGCCAGCAGCCAAGCCCGGACAGGGGAAGGGGCTTTCTTT.

V gene TRBV6-1 combines with J gene TRBJ1-2; 7 bases are shared with TRBD1. The CDR3 is made up of 18 amino acids. J lost 5 bases, V lost 0 bases, and 15 bases had no gene match. Germline V lookup: CDR1 MNHNS, CDR2 SASEGT. The chain's CDR3 is CASSEARRQGPGFYGYTF. Here the CDR3 DNA reads TGTGCCAGCAGTGAAGCGCGACGACAGGGCCCAGGGTTTTATGGCTACACCTTC.

The chain couples TRBV7-9 to TRBJ2-1, with TRBD2 matching over 8 bases. V dropped 5 bases and J dropped 0; count of bases not matched to a gene: 0. CDR1 SEHNR and CDR2 FQNEAQ come from the germline V gene (reference sequence). The CDR3 is 14 amino acids. The CDR3 reads CASSAGGSYNEQFF. DNA for the CDR3: TGTGCCAGCAGCGCGGGGGGCTCCTACAATGAGCAGTTCTTC.

V gene TRBV24-1 combines with J gene TRBJ2-3; D gene unclear. Germline lookup yields CDR1 KGHDR and CDR2 SFDVKD. This CDR3 region has 14 residues. Trimming removed 3 bases from V and 1 base from J, with 7 bases in between. CDR3: CATSDHSRTDTQYF. For the CDR3, the DNA is TGTGCCACCAGTGATCACAGTCGCACAGATACGCAGTATTTT.

The chain joins TRBV6-5 to TRBJ1-1, with D perhaps TRBD1 (5 bases). CDR1 is MNHEY and CDR2 is SVGAGI in the germline V gene. CDR3 length: 12 residues. The germline V and J ends were trimmed by 6 bases and 8 bases, with 13 bases remaining between them. The CDR3 reads CASRFRAQEAFF. As DNA, the CDR3 is TGTGCCAGCAGATTCAGGGCCCAGGAAGCTTTCTTT.

Of note for this clone: This specimen includes other DNA sequences encoding the same CDR3. The V call is TRBV9, the J call TRBJ1-2; D unclear. The V gene's germline CDR1 is SGDLS and CDR2 YYNGEE. This CDR3 region has 14 residues. V was trimmed by 0 bases and J by 0 bases, leaving 6 bases between them. DNA for the CDR3: TGTGCCAGCAGCGTAGGAAGAGCTAACTATGGCTACACCTTC. Its translation is CASSVGRANYGYTF. Supplemented by reference TRBV9 and TRBJ1-2, the full variable domain reads DSGVTQTPKHLITATGQRVTLRCSPRSGDLSVYWYQQSLDQGLQFLIQYYNGEERAKGNILERFSAQQFPDLHSELNLSSLELGDSALYFCASSVGRANYGYTFGSGTRLTVV.

V usage is TRBV6-1 and J usage is TRBJ1-4, with D maybe TRBD1 (6 bases). CDR1 and CDR2 (germline): MNHNS, SASEGT. V was clipped by 3 bases and J by 3 bases, with 26 bases between them. The CDR3 contains 20 residues. CDR3 bases: TGTGCCAGCAGTGAGATTATCAGGGGTGGGTCTGGAGATCCTAATGAAAAACTGTTTTTT. Its translation is CASSEIIRGGSGDPNEKLFF.

V usage is TRBV7-9 and J usage is TRBJ2-1; 8 bases line up with TRBD2. This CDR3 region has 15 residues. Trimming removed 3 bases from V and 4 bases from J; junction bases left unmatched: 5. Germline loops: CDR1 SEHNR, CDR2 FQNEAQ (reference sequence). CDR3 loop: CASSLGLVPYNEQFF. The CDR3 coding sequence is TGTGCCAGCAGCTTGGGACTAGTGCCGTACAATGAGCAGTTCTTC.

CDR3 loop: CASSPQYLSYNEQFF. CDR3 coding DNA: TGTGCCAGCAGTCCCCAGTACCTCTCCTACAATGAGCAGTTCTTC. This chain links TRBV5-5 with TRBJ2-1, with no clear D. The V and J ends lost 5 bases and 0 bases respectively, with 12 bases between them. Germline V CDR1 and CDR2: SGHKS, YYEKEE (reference sequence). The CDR3 loop spans 15 amino acids.

This clone was found once. The V call is TRBV9, the J call TRBJ1-4; TRBD1 is a possible D gene (6 bases). The germline V gene encodes CDR1 SGDLS and CDR2 YYNGEE. The CDR3 loop spans 14 amino acids. The V end was cut by 1 base, the J end by 6 bases, with 10 bases between. The CDR3 is CASSVRAGDEKLFF. The DNA for the CDR3 is TGTGCCAGCAGCGTACGGGCAGGGGATGAAAAACTGTTTTTT.

This chain connects TRBV10-2 to TRBJ1-2, with 8 bases lining up with TRBD1. The CDR3 length is 13 residues. With V trimmed by 4 bases and J by 7 bases, 5 bases remained unmatched. The germline V gene has CDR1 WSHSY and CDR2 SAAADI. The CDR3 protein is CASSGTGLVGYTF. The CDR3 nucleotides are TGCGCCAGCAGTGGGACAGGGCTTGTTGGCTACACCTTC.